A single sample is the source of the 9 T cell receptor beta chains below, sequenced in a study of beta chain features in type 1 diabetes. Reverse transcribing all isolated RNA meant expressed TCRB transcripts were sequenced. Assay: immunoSEQ multiplex PCR; the TCRdb copy retains only in-frame clones and omits some. The sample records over 500,000 clones, roughly a sixth being singletons. Sample: naive CD4+ T cells from blood. Source of these receptors: a man between 18 and 29 years old in good health.

The chain recombines TRBV7-9 with TRBJ1-5, with D possibly matching TRBD1 (5 bases). The CDR3 has 15 amino acids. With 5 bases removed from V and 2 bases from J, the gap between germline ends came to 13 bases. The germline CDR1 and CDR2 sequences are SEHNR and FQNEAQ (reference sequence). This chain's CDR3 is CASSDGGRGNQPQHF. The CDR3 DNA reads as TGTGCCAGCAGCGACGGGGGAAGGGGCAATCAGCCCCAGCATTTT. Using reference TRBV7-9 and TRBJ1-5 for the parts outside the CDR3, the full variable domain is DTGVSQNPRHKITKRGQNVTFRCDPISEHNRLYWYRQTLGQGPEFLTYFQNEAQLEKSRLLSDRFSAERPKGSFSTLEIQRTEQGDSAMYLCASSDGGRGNQPQHFGDGTRLSIL.

About this clone itself: Other DNA sequences from this sample encode an identical CDR3 as well. This chain uses TRBV5-1 with TRBJ1-3, with D uncertain. Deletions cut 0 bases from V and 1 base from J, with 5 bases between. CDR1 is SGHRS and CDR2 is YFSETQ in the germline V gene. This CDR3 comprises 14 residues. CDR3 nucleotide sequence: TGCGCCAGCAGCTTGGGATCTTCTGGAAACACCATATATTTT. Its translation is CASSLGSSGNTIYF.

This clone was counted only a few times. This chain uses TRBV18 with TRBJ2-7; possibly TRBD1 for D (6 bases). The CDR3 contains 14 residues. V was clipped by 3 bases and J by 2 bases, with 11 bases between them. CDR1 and CDR2 (germline): KGHSH, LQKENI. The CDR3 nucleotides are TGTGCCAGCTCACCCCGGGACATCACCTACGAGCAGTACTTC. Protein sequence: CASSPRDITYEQYF. Full variable domain (missing parts from reference TRBV18 and TRBJ2-7): NAGVMQNPRHLVRRRGQEARLRCSPMKGHSHVYWYRQLPEEGLKFMVYLQKENIIDESGMPKERFSAEFPKEGPSILRIQQVVRGDSAAYFCASSPRDITYEQYFGPGTRLTVT.

This clone has a handful of counts. The rearrangement links TRBV4-1 to TRBJ2-2; 8 bases are shared with TRBD2. The CDR3 covers 21 residues. V lost 0 bases, J lost 0 bases, and 15 bases stayed unmatched. In germline, CDR1 is MGHRA, CDR2 YSYEKL. The CDR3 loop is CASSQEEGLAGLLPNTGELFF. In nucleotides, the CDR3 is TGCGCCAGCAGCCAAGAGGAAGGGCTAGCGGGCCTTTTGCCGAACACCGGGGAGCTGTTTTTT.

The rearrangement uses TRBV28 and TRBJ2-3; TRBD1 is a possible D gene (5 bases). Deletions cut 3 bases from V and 3 bases from J, with 13 bases between. The CDR3 contains 15 residues. CDR1 and CDR2 (germline): MDHEN, SYDVKM. The CDR3 DNA is TGTGCCAGCAGTTTCCCAGGGTCGAGAACAGATACGCAGTATTTT. This sequence encodes CASSFPGSRTDTQYF.

The chain is built from TRBV5-6 and TRBJ2-3; D gene unclear. Germline lookup yields CDR1 SGHDT and CDR2 YYEEEE. V lost 1 base to trimming and J lost 3 bases, with 15 bases between them. The CDR3 is 16 residues long. The CDR3 sequence: CASSLRVAPLTDTQYF. In DNA, the CDR3 is TGTGCCAGCAGCTTGAGGGTCGCACCTTTAACAGATACGCAGTATTTT.

The J gene is TRBJ1-2, the V gene TRBV7-9; perhaps TRBD1 as D (5 bases). Germline V lookup: CDR1 SEHNR, CDR2 FQNEAQ (reference sequence). Trimming took 5 bases from V and 2 from J, leaving 15 bases between them. CDR3 length: 15 residues. CDR3 coding DNA: TGTGCCAGCAGCCGTGCGGAGAAGGGGAACTATGGCTACACCTTC. Protein product: CASSRAEKGNYGYTF.

The chain employs TRBV13 and TRBJ2-2; D is unresolved. CDR1 is PRHDT, CDR2 FYEKMQ, per germline (reference sequence). This CDR3 spans 13 amino acids. V dropped 5 bases and J dropped 3 bases, with 7 bases sitting between them. The CDR3 sequence: CASSPAYTGELFF. In nucleotides, the CDR3 is TGTGCCAGCAGCCCCGCCTACACCGGGGAGCTGTTTTTT.

The chain uses TRBV27 and TRBJ2-2, with a possible D match to TRBD1 (7 bases). Germline V gene lookup returns CDR1 MNHEY and CDR2 SMNVEV (reference sequence). The ends were cut back, 3 bases at V and 6 bases at J, with 20 bases in the middle. There are 17 residues in the CDR3. CDR3 sequence reads: CASSLEGAVPFSGELFF. The DNA of the CDR3 is TGTGCCAGCAGTTTGGAGGGGGCCGTTCCATTTTCCGGGGAGCTGTTTTTT.